These 14 T cell receptor beta chains originate from one sample sequenced in a study of a mutant IDH1 vaccine in newly diagnosed glioma. The protocol was immunoSEQ multiplex PCR, while the TCRdb copy is restricted to in-frame clones and leaves out a portion. This sample carries around 87,000 clones, 83% of them seen once, and the ten largest clones take approximately 7.4%. Time point reported: baseline, week 1 (first vaccination visit). Treatment noted: pre-vaccination baseline after standard-of-care therapy. Sequenced here: PBMCs, sampled from a glioma patient treated with radiotherapy, temozolomide or both. The source is a woman aged 50 to 65 with glioma.

This clone was observed once. The chain links TRBV9 to TRBJ2-1, with 10 bases lining up with TRBD2. This CDR3 comprises 16 residues. Germline V gene sequence: CDR1 SGDLS, CDR2 YYNGEE. V lost 1 base to trimming and J lost 6 bases; unmatched junction nucleotides: 7. The CDR3 here is CASSVPASGGPNEQFF. The CDR3 DNA sequence: TGTGCCAGCAGCGTACCGGCTAGCGGGGGTCCCAATGAGCAGTTCTTC.

This clone appeared once. The J gene is TRBJ2-6, the V gene TRBV7-9, with no clear D. This CDR3 has 15 amino acids. With 2 bases removed from V and 0 bases from J, the gap between germline ends came to 5 bases. Germline V CDR1 and CDR2: SEHNR, FQNEAQ (reference sequence). This CDR3 is CASSLTDSGANVLTF. CDR3 nucleotides: TGTGCCAGCAGCTTAACTGACTCTGGGGCCAACGTCCTGACTTTC.

The rearrangement joins TRBV1 to TRBJ2-5; TRBD2, the table's D call, lacks a check against the DNA. TRBV1 is designated a pseudogene. The CDR3 extends over 16 amino acids. The CDR3 spells CTSSQERSSPQETQYF. In nucleotides, the CDR3 is TGCACCAGCAGCCAAGAGCGATCCTCCCCCCAAGAGACCCAGTACTTC.

The chain recombines TRBV11-3 with TRBJ1-2, with a possible D match to TRBD1 (6 bases). Germline CDR1 is SGHNT and CDR2 is YENEEA. Trimming removed 0 bases from V and 4 bases from J, with 12 bases in between. The CDR3 length is 15 residues. The CDR3 reads CASSLDLPGAYGYTF. The DNA of the CDR3 is TGTGCCAGCAGCTTAGATCTCCCAGGGGCCTATGGCTACACCTTC.

The chain recombines TRBV5-5 with TRBJ2-5, with TRBD2 identical over 7 bases. The trim removed 1 base at V and 5 bases at J, leaving 8 bases unmatched. CDR1 and CDR2 from the germline V gene are SGHKS and YYEKEE (reference sequence). CDR3 length: 15 residues. The CDR3 loop is CASSLLSGGTETQYF. For the CDR3, the DNA is TGTGCCAGCAGCTTGCTGTCCGGGGGGACGGAGACCCAGTACTTC.

This clone occurred a few times. CDR3 sequence: CACRSFPYGNTEAFF. The CDR3, as DNA: TGTGCCTGCCGCTCATTCCCCTATGGGAACACTGAAGCTTTCTTT. The V gene is TRBV6-1, the J gene TRBJ1-1; no definite D call. The germline V gene encodes CDR1 MNHNS and CDR2 SASEGT. This CDR3 comprises 15 residues. Trimming removed 11 bases from V and 1 base from J, with 20 bases in between.

The table lists this clone with a count of one. The J gene is TRBJ1-1, the V gene TRBV7-8, with a possible D match to TRBD1 (5 bases). Per the germline V gene, CDR1 is SGHVS and CDR2 is FQNEAQ. Trimming left V 2 bases short and J 0 bases short, with 10 bases between. CDR3 size: 15 residues. The chain's CDR3 is CASSLSGTMNTEAFF. The CDR3 DNA follows: TGTGCCAGCAGCTTATCGGGGACGATGAACACTGAAGCTTTCTTT.

The chain links TRBV5-1 to TRBJ2-5; D remains unclear. Germline CDR1 is SGHRS and CDR2 is YFSETQ. This CDR3 region has 13 residues. V lost 6 bases, J lost 0 bases, and 9 bases lay in between. CDR3 region: CASTRMDQETQYF. DNA of the CDR3: TGCGCCAGCACCAGGATGGACCAAGAGACCCAGTACTTC.

The chain is built from TRBV9 and TRBJ2-7, with D possibly TRBD1 on 5 matching bases. The germline V gene encodes CDR1 SGDLS and CDR2 YYNGEE. V dropped 4 bases and J dropped 5 bases, with 13 bases sitting between them. The CDR3 is 13 residues long. CDR3 sequence (DNA): TGTGCCAGCAGCAACGGCAGGGCCGACGAGCAGTACTTC. Translating it yields CASSNGRADEQYF.

The chain uses TRBV2 and TRBJ2-7; TRBD2 matches 14 bases. From germline, CDR1 is SNHLY and CDR2 FYNNEI. J was trimmed by 0 bases and V by 6 bases; bases with no gene match: 7. The CDR3 extends over 17 amino acids. DNA for the CDR3: TGTGCCAGCAGGAGGACTAGCGGGGGGATCAACTCCTACGAGCAGTACTTC. It yields the protein CASRRTSGGINSYEQYF.

J is TRBJ1-1 and V is TRBV5-6; D is possibly TRBD1 (5 bases). V was cut by 4 bases and J by 5 bases, with 15 bases left in between. There are 14 residues in the CDR3. Germline V CDR1 and CDR2: SGHDT, YYEEEE. The CDR3 DNA reads TGTGCCAGCAGCCATCGACCGGCAGGGACTGAAGCTTTCTTT. It yields the protein CASSHRPAGTEAFF.

J is TRBJ1-4 and V is TRBV27, with a possible D match to TRBD1 (5 bases). The CDR3 sequence is 16 residues long. V lost 6 bases, J lost 5 bases, and 19 bases lay in between. CDR1 is MNHEY, CDR2 SMNVEV, per germline (reference sequence). CDR3 coding DNA: TGTGCCAGCAGAACAGAGTCAGGGACCCGGAATGAAAAACTGTTTTTT. Translating gives CASRTESGTRNEKLFF.

The chain joins TRBV15 to TRBJ1-3; unclear D gene. Trimming shortened V by 0 bases and J by 4 bases, and 13 bases separated the two germline ends. Germline loops: CDR1 LNHNV, CDR2 YYDKDF (reference sequence). The CDR3 is made up of 16 amino acids. The CDR3: CATSRDKDGSGNTIYF. In DNA, the CDR3 is TGTGCCACCAGCAGAGATAAGGATGGGTCGGGAAACACCATATATTTT.

This sequence joins TRBV6-5 and TRBJ1-2, with D possibly being TRBD1 (5 bases). CDR3 size: 12 residues. Germline CDR1 and CDR2: MNHEY and SVGAGI. The V gene lost 6 bases and the J gene lost 8 bases, with 13 bases spanning the gap. CDR3 residues: CASRAGPRGYTF. CDR3 nucleotide sequence: TGTGCCAGCAGGGCGGGGCCGCGAGGCTACACCTTC.